These 5 T cell receptor beta chains were sequenced from one sample in a study of blood T cells in healthy people across ages. PCR was performed a second time for about 6 to 12 cycles using a sample-barcoded 5' primer and a J-beta primer mix. Using its own MiXCR run on the 5' RACE reads, TCRdb lists one record per CDR3 protein. This sample has some 790,000 distinct CDR3 sequences; less than 35% occur once, and the top ten carry 15% to 20%. Sequencing was carried out using blood. Receptor source: a woman of 80 years or more in good health.

This clonotype was detected only a few times. The rearrangement joins TRBV30 to TRBJ2-3, with 9 bases matching TRBD2. The CDR3 sequence is 15 residues long. In germline, CDR1 is GTSNPN, CDR2 SVGIG (reference sequence). Germline trimming cut 5 bases from V and 5 bases from J; bases unmatched to any gene: 11. DNA for the CDR3: TGTGCCTGGGGGACCGGCGGGGGGGCCGTAGATACGCAGTATTTT. Encoded protein: CAWGTGGGAVDTQYF.

Note on this clonotype: A junction boundary mismatches the germline segment, possibly from a read error. The chain couples TRBV7-7 to TRBJ2-4, with TRBD1 matching over 7 bases. Germline assignment: CDR1 SSHAT and CDR2 FNYEAQ (reference sequence). The CDR3 length is 14 residues. The CDR3 sequence: CASSRGQHNNEQYF. In DNA, the CDR3 is TGTGCTAGCAGCCGGGGACAGCATAACAATGAGCAGTACTTC.

This clonotype was counted at least ten times. This chain joins TRBV6-5 and TRBJ2-3; D call uncertain. The CDR3 is 13 residues long. V was pared by 1 base and J by 2 bases, with 4 bases between. Germline CDR1 reads MNHEY; CDR2 reads SVGAGI. Written as DNA, the CDR3 is TGTGCCAGCAGTTACTTCGACACAGATACGCAGTATTTT. Protein product: CASSYFDTDTQYF.

This clonotype was counted many times. The chain links TRBV20-1 to TRBJ1-2; 9 bases match TRBD1. The ends lost 0 bases at V and 8 bases at J; junction bases unmatched: 13. This CDR3 contains 16 residues. The germline V gene has CDR1 DFQATT and CDR2 SNEGSKA (reference sequence). CDR3 sequence reads: CSARDGGQGGLSGYTF. In DNA, the CDR3 is TGCAGTGCTAGAGATGGGGGACAGGGTGGCCTCAGCGGCTACACCTTC.

This clonotype was seen repeatedly, ten times or more. DNA for the CDR3: TGTGCCAGCAGCCTAGGGACAGGGTACACCGAGCAGTACTTC. This encodes CASSLGTGYTEQYF. V and J are TRBV7-2 and TRBJ2-7, with 9 positions matching TRBD1. Looked up from germline, CDR1 is SGHTA and CDR2 is FQGNSA. After removal of 5 bases from V and 6 bases from J, the junction contained 8 bases not matched to a gene. The CDR3 extends over 14 amino acids. The full variable domain, rest sourced from reference TRBV7-2 and TRBJ2-7, is GAGVSQSPSNKVTEKGKDVELRCDPISGHTALYWYRQSLGQGLEFLIYFQGNSAPDKSGLPSDRFSAERTGGSVSTLTIQRTQQEDSAVYLCASSLGTGYTEQYFGPGTRLTVT.